One and the same sample provided the 4 T cell receptor beta chains below, sequenced in a study of shared clonotypes between healthy human individuals. TCRdb keeps only in-frame clones here, not all; method: immunoSEQ multiplex PCR. The sample yields about 1.1 million clones, 70% to 85% seen once. The sequencing sample was made of memory CD4+ T cells from PBMCs. The subset here: CD45RA-negative fraction. These receptors all stem from a man aged 18 to 35 in good health. Some clones in this sample may be carry-over from other donors' samples.

Concerning this clone itself: A much larger clone lies one base from this, so it may be a read error. The chain has TRBV5-4 and TRBJ2-5; D might be TRBD1 (6 bases). The germline V and J ends were trimmed by 3 bases and 2 bases, with 11 bases remaining between them. This CDR3 spans 14 amino acids. Germline lookup yields CDR1 SGHNT and CDR2 YYREEE (reference sequence). CDR3 bases: TGTGCCAGCAGCTCCGGCCAGGGGCAAGAGACCCAGTACTTC. Translated, it gives CASSSGQGQETQYF.

The sample holds many counts of this clone. The chain is built from TRBV5-1 and TRBJ2-3; maybe TRBD1 (6 bases). There are 16 residues in the CDR3. Germline V lookup: CDR1 SGHRS, CDR2 YFSETQ. Deletions cut 0 bases from V and 1 base from J, with 12 bases between. In nucleotides, the CDR3 is TGCGCCAGCAGCTTGGGCCCCCGGACAGGCACAGATACGCAGTATTTT. This sequence encodes CASSLGPRTGTDTQYF.

The J gene is TRBJ1-2, the V gene TRBV7-3; 8 nucleotides line up with TRBD1. Germline V CDR1 and CDR2: SGHTA, FQGTGA. This CDR3 spans 14 amino acids. The junction had 8 bases not matched to a gene; V was cut back by 3 bases and J by 8 bases. The CDR3 DNA follows: TGTGCCAGCAGCTTGGACAGGGAAGGGTTCGGCTACACCTTC. It codes for CASSLDREGFGYTF.

V usage is TRBV5-1 and J usage is TRBJ2-3, with a tentative D call TRBD2 (6 bases). Germline V gene sequence: CDR1 SGHRS, CDR2 YFSETQ. Trimming pared 5 bases from V and 0 bases from J, leaving 16 bases between. The CDR3 has 16 residues. CDR3 in DNA: TGCGCCAGCAGGAATCAACTAGCCCAGAGCACAGATACGCAGTATTTT. Translating gives CASRNQLAQSTDTQYF. The whole variable domain, filled in from reference TRBV5-1 and TRBJ2-3, reads KAGVTQTPRYLIKTRGQQVTLSCSPISGHRSVSWYQQTPGQGLQFLFEYFSETQRNKGNFPGRFSGRQFSNSRSEMNVSTLELGDSALYLCASRNQLAQSTDTQYFGPGTRLTVL.